What follows describes a single T cell receptor (beta chain). This clone was seen just once. Its recognized antigen is unknown. The input lacks base qualities; no much larger clone sits a single base away. CDR1 and CDR2 are drawn from the germline V gene: MNHNS, SASEGT. From the cysteine through the phenylalanine, the CDR3 covers 14 amino acids. The DNA shown is the 42-base CDR3, in frame from base 1. Trimming takes 0 bases from V and 5 bases from J, and the germline ends sit 11 bases apart. The immunoSEQ Assay was the method used to sequence TCRbeta CDR3 regions. After extraction, genomic DNA underwent amplification by bias-controlled multiplex PCR, followed by high-throughput sequencing. For the original study's pipeline: Collapsing and filtering of sequences were performed to quantify the absolute abundance of each unique TCRbeta CDR3 region. T cell fraction was estimated by normalization of TCRbeta template counts to usable DNA, with usable DNA being measured through amplification of reference genes present in all nucleated cells. Repertoire TCRs were annotated as SARS-CoV-2-specific by exact matching of V gene, CDR3 amino acid sequence and J gene to a known reactive TCR set. The reference SARS-CoV-2 TCR set was derived from MIRA and filtered for enrichment in COVID-19-positive ImmuneCODE repertoires, a step that removed public or cross-reactive TCRs. Drawing on the MIRA antigens, annotated TCRs were analysed further at the level of specific ORF or position within ORF. Breadth was defined as the number of annotated unique rearrangements divided by the total number of unique productive rearrangements, and depth was defined as the summed frequency of the annotated unique rearrangements. TCR breadth was compared between groups using two-sided Wilcoxon rank-sum tests. What TCRdb holds here is the immuneACCESS table cut down to in-frame rearrangements. Part of the clones is not present; checked against another copy, under half of the missing clones reflect an unresolved V gene, and the others are unexplained. V and J calls and clone size are as listed in that table; D and trimming were resolved from the DNA. Across this sample there are roughly 380,000 clones, with roughly 90% seen only once. Clones ranked in the top ten supply approximately 4% of the sample.

The data were obtained in a study of Ad26.COV2.S vaccination and SARS-CoV-2 variants (dated by TCRdb to the early 2020s). About the full investigation: Donors in the vaccine arm were drawn from COV1001, a multicentre, randomized, double-blind, placebo-controlled phase I-IIa trial testing Ad26.COV2.S in healthy adults. Participants in the trial were split at random into five groups of five each, receiving low-dose or high-dose Ad26.COV2.S once or twice, or else placebo on both occasions. The TCR-sequenced set comprised around 30 samples: around 20 Ad26.COV2.S vaccine recipients, 5 placebo recipients and 8 SARS-CoV-2 convalescent individuals. Investigators did not know the trial group allocation while performing experiments and assessing outcomes. The specificity and breadth of SARS-CoV-2-reactive T cell receptors after Ad26.COV2.S vaccination were assessed by TCRbeta repertoire sequencing. Dosing of Ad26.COV2.S was intramuscular, at either 5x10^10 or 1x10^11 viral particles, delivered as one shot or as two shots spaced 56 days apart. The paper as a whole reports these results and caveats: Comparable non-spike TCR breadth was observed between vaccine and placebo recipients, consistent with only spike being contained in the vaccine. According to the authors, total T cell responses may have been underestimated by the TCR breadth and depth analyses. Spike-specific TCR breadth was higher in Ad26.COV2.S recipients than in placebo recipients (P = 0.0014). After vaccination, spike-specific CD8+ and CD4+ T cell responses were reported to show substantial breadth. Comparing responses between vaccine doses or regimens was not something the study was powered to do.

This specimen's treatment or condition label, per the study, means: 15 to 20 received Ad26.COV2.S at low or high dose, single or two shots; about 5 received placebo; per-sample allocation not given. Repertoires of vaccine and placebo recipients were sequenced from samples taken on day 63 after the first injection. Cohort 1b enrolled some 25 adults aged 18-55 years at a single site in Boston, USA, between 29 July and 7 August 2020. Ad26.COV2.S was a replication-incompetent adenovirus type 26 vector that expressed a prefusion-stabilized SARS-CoV-2 spike protein derived from the original Wuhan strain.

This receptor was obtained from a person aged 18-60 years who received the Ad26.COV2.S COVID-19 vaccine or a placebo. This sequence uses TRBV6-1 and TRBJ2-7; TRBD1 is perhaps the D gene, given 6 matching bases. The sample here was peripheral blood, taken in a trial of Ad26.COV2.S vaccine versus placebo. The DNA sequence follows: TGTGCCAGCAGTGAAGCGAGGGGGAGCGACGAGCAGTACTTC. It translates as CASSEARGSDEQYF.